Below are 3 T cell receptor beta chains sequenced from a single sample in a study of CD8 T cells in ankylosing spondylitis. These receptors have no known antigen. In TCRdb, the 5' RACE reads were re-called with MiXCR into one record per CDR3 protein. The table shows hundreds of thousands of distinct CDR3 sequences, with roughly 18% occurring only once. Whole-study results and caveats: There was a TCR beta motif, made of several highly homologous variants, that appeared characteristic of ankylosing spondylitis blood.

The sample consisted of blood, either unsorted or a sorted T cell fraction (not recorded which). These receptors were obtained from a male donor with ankylosing spondylitis.

The chain joins TRBV24-1 to TRBJ2-3; D is possibly TRBD2 (6 bases). V lost 5 bases and J lost 0, with 17 bases in between. This CDR3 spans 17 amino acids. Germline V CDR1 and CDR2: KGHDR, SFDVKD. DNA for the CDR3: TGTGCCACCAGTGCTTCCACCACCGGGACTAGCACAGATACGCAGTATTTT. It yields the protein CATSASTTGTSTDTQYF.

This clonotype has just a few counts. The CDR3 reads CASRTGGGEQFF. CDR3 in DNA: TGTGCCAGCAGAACAGGGGGCGGTGAGCAGTTCTTC. The chain couples TRBV28 to TRBJ2-1; 9 bases align to TRBD1. Germline V gives CDR1 MDHEN, CDR2 SYDVKM. V trimming: 6 bases; J trimming: 9 bases; junction bases outside the gene matches: 3. There are 12 residues in the CDR3.

The chain has TRBV5-1 and TRBJ2-3; D not resolved. There are 14 residues in the CDR3. V was clipped by 4 bases and J by 10 bases, with 19 bases between them. The germline V gene has CDR1 SGHRS and CDR2 YFSETQ. This CDR3 is CASSLRPTPDSQYF. DNA of the CDR3: TGCGCCAGCAGCCTCCGGCCGACTCCCGACTCGCAGTATTTT.